The 30 T cell receptor beta chains presented below share a single source sample, sequenced in a study of blood T cell repertoires in COVID-19. Here immunoSEQ multiplex PCR was the method, and the copy in TCRdb shows in-frame clones only, minus some. Of 140,000 to 150,000 clones in the sample, 86% were seen once. The source material was PBMCs or T cells enriched from blood (not recorded which). These receptors were obtained from a man aged 45-65 years who had recovered from COVID-19.

V and J are TRBV28 and TRBJ2-6; no firm D call. There are 14 residues in the CDR3. Between the trimmed V and J ends, which lost 7 bases and 0 bases, there was a span of 7 bases. The germline gives CDR1 MDHEN, CDR2 SYDVKM. CDR3 sequence: CASKRFSGANVLTF. In nucleotides, the CDR3 is TGTGCCAGCAAGCGATTCTCTGGGGCCAACGTCCTGACTTTC.

This clone has only a few counts. The chain uses TRBV30 and TRBJ1-4; D is undetermined. Germline-derived CDR1 and CDR2 are GTSNPN and SVGIG (reference sequence). This CDR3 comprises 14 residues. The V and J ends lost 2 bases and 0 bases respectively, with 7 bases between them. The CDR3 loop reads CAWSQVATNEKLFF. The CDR3, as DNA: TGTGCCTGGAGTCAGGTTGCAACTAATGAAAAACTGTTTTTT. Full variable domain (missing parts from reference TRBV30 and TRBJ1-4): SQTIHQWPATLVQPVGSPLSLECTVEGTSNPNLYWYRQAAGRGLQLLFYSVGIGQISSEVPQNLSASRPQDRQFILSSKKLLLSDSGFYLCAWSQVATNEKLFFGSGTQLSVL.

The rearrangement links TRBV3-1 (or the pseudogene TRBV3-2) to TRBJ1-1; unclear D gene. This CDR3 has 14 amino acids. V lost 1 base, J lost 4 bases, and 10 bases lay in between. The germline CDR1 and CDR2 sequences are LGHDT and YNNKEL (reference sequence). DNA of the CDR3: TGTGCCAGCAGCCAAGCGGCCGGGTCCACTGAAGCTTTCTTT. As protein: CASSQAAGSTEAFF.

This chain connects TRBV5-1 to TRBJ2-1; 8 positions match TRBD2. V lost 8 bases, J lost 2 bases, and 9 bases stayed unmatched. CDR1 is SGHRS and CDR2 is YFSETQ in the germline V gene. The CDR3 spans 15 residues. This CDR3 is CASWAGGGPYNEQFF. The CDR3 nucleotides are TGCGCCAGTTGGGCGGGCGGGGGGCCCTACAATGAGCAGTTCTTC.

J is TRBJ2-5 and V is TRBV7-3; 9 nucleotides agree with TRBD1. The germline CDR1 and CDR2 sequences are SGHTA and FQGTGA. This CDR3 is 15 amino acids long. After removal of 5 bases from V and 1 base from J, the junction contained 5 bases not matched to a gene. The CDR3 here is CASSRNRGLQETQYF. The CDR3, as DNA: TGTGCCAGCAGCCGTAACAGGGGGCTCCAAGAGACCCAGTACTTC.

The rearrangement links TRBV24-1 to TRBJ2-3; TRBD1 matches 7 bases. Germline trimming cut 4 bases from V and 2 bases from J; bases unmatched to any gene: 8. The CDR3 spans 16 residues. Per the germline V gene, CDR1 is KGHDR and CDR2 is SFDVKD. The CDR3 region is CATSESGTDLTDTQYF. CDR3 in DNA: TGTGCCACCAGTGAATCCGGGACAGATCTCACAGATACGCAGTATTTT.

This clone was picked up one time. J is TRBJ1-4 and V is TRBV7-2; 7 bases align to TRBD1. The germline CDR1 and CDR2 sequences are SGHTA and FQGNSA. After removal of 5 bases from V and 8 bases from J, the junction contained 8 bases not matched to a gene. This CDR3 is built from 14 residues. The CDR3 region has the DNA TGTGCCAGCAGCGGAACAGGGGTCGACGAAAAACTGTTTTTT. Translation: CASSGTGVDEKLFF. Using reference TRBV7-2 and TRBJ1-4 for the parts outside the CDR3, the full variable domain is GAGVSQSPSNKVTEKGKDVELRCDPISGHTALYWYRQSLGQGLEFLIYFQGNSAPDKSGLPSDRFSAERTGGSVSTLTIQRTQQEDSAVYLCASSGTGVDEKLFFGSGTQLSVL.

The chain joins TRBV27 to TRBJ2-2; the match to TRBD1 covers 9 bases. V trimming: 3 bases; J trimming: 3 bases; junction bases outside the gene matches: 8. The CDR3 has 17 amino acids. The germline V gene encodes CDR1 MNHEY and CDR2 SMNVEV (reference sequence). The CDR3 region is CASSLQGQGLDTGELFF. As DNA, the CDR3 is TGTGCCAGCAGTTTGCAGGGACAGGGTTTGGACACCGGGGAGCTGTTTTTT.

This clone was counted a single time. This chain uses TRBV12-3 or TRBV12-4 with TRBJ2-1; TRBD2 matches 11 bases. With V trimmed by 6 bases and J by 10 bases, 5 bases remained unmatched. CDR3 length: 13 amino acids. The CDR3 region has the DNA TGTGCCAGCAGCAACATAGCGGGAGGGGAGCAGTTCTTC. Amino acid sequence: CASSNIAGGEQFF.

V usage is TRBV5-4 and J usage is TRBJ2-1; 7 positions agree with TRBD1. CDR3 length: 15 amino acids. Germline assignment: CDR1 SGHNT and CDR2 YYREEE (reference sequence). The ends lost 6 bases at V and 0 bases at J; junction bases unmatched: 6. DNA of the CDR3: TGTGCCAGCAAAATGGACAGGTTCTCCTACAATGAGCAGTTCTTC. Its protein is CASKMDRFSYNEQFF.

V gene TRBV6-5 combines with J gene TRBJ2-3; D not certain. CDR1 and CDR2 (germline): MNHEY, SVGAGI. Trimming cost V 0 bases and J 4 bases, with 11 bases left between them. The CDR3 covers 15 residues. The CDR3 DNA reads TGTGCCAGCAGTTACTCCGTGGCTAGAGCAGATACGCAGTATTTT. Amino acids: CASSYSVARADTQYF.

The chain carries TRBV9 and TRBJ2-4; D is possibly TRBD2 (5 bases). V dropped 0 bases and J dropped 8 bases, with 9 bases sitting between them. This CDR3 has 13 amino acids. CDR1 is SGDLS and CDR2 is YYNGEE in the germline V gene. CDR3 in amino acids: CASSVGWGDIQYF. In DNA, the CDR3 is TGTGCCAGCAGCGTAGGCTGGGGAGACATTCAGTACTTC.

The rearrangement links TRBV7-2 to TRBJ2-3, with TRBD1 matching over 11 bases. Germline-derived CDR1 and CDR2 are SGHTA and FQGNSA. The CDR3 contains 16 residues. J gave up 5 bases and V 3 bases, and 7 bases lay outside the gene matches. The CDR3 loop is CASSFRTGGEVDTQYF. The CDR3 DNA reads as TGTGCCAGCAGCTTCCGGACAGGGGGCGAAGTAGATACGCAGTATTTT.

V usage is TRBV7-3 and J usage is TRBJ2-5; 8 nucleotides align to TRBD1. V shed 5 bases and J 1 base; nucleotides not matched to a gene: 6. CDR1 and CDR2 from the germline V gene are SGHTA and FQGTGA. This CDR3 contains 15 residues. The DNA of the CDR3 is TGTGCCAGCAGCACCACAGGGGGAGGCCAAGAGACCCAGTACTTC. This gives the protein CASSTTGGGQETQYF.

This clone was seen only once. The chain joins TRBV11-2 to TRBJ2-2; no clear D gene. In germline, CDR1 is SGHAT, CDR2 FQNNGV. The V and J ends lost 2 bases and 0 bases respectively, with 4 bases between them. The CDR3 length is 14 residues. CDR3 DNA sequence: TGTGCCAGCAGCTTAAGCTCGAACACCGGGGAGCTGTTTTTT. Translation gives CASSLSSNTGELFF. The entire variable domain, with the rest obtained from reference TRBV11-2 and TRBJ2-2, is as follows: EAGVAQSPRYKIIEKRQSVAFWCNPISGHATLYWYQQILGQGPKLLIQFQNNGVVDDSQLPKDRFSAERLKGVDSTLKIQPAKLEDSAVYLCASSLSSNTGELFFGEGSRLTVL.

This chain joins TRBV18 and TRBJ2-3; 10 positions agree with TRBD1. The germline gives CDR1 KGHSH, CDR2 LQKENI. V trimming: 5 bases; J trimming: 5 bases; junction bases outside the gene matches: 7. The CDR3 spans 15 residues. CDR3 DNA: TGTGCCAGCTCATCGAGGACAGGGGGAAAAGATACGCAGTATTTT. It translates to CASSSRTGGKDTQYF.

The table lists this clone with many counts. Other DNA sequences in the same sample also yield this CDR3. J is TRBJ2-1 and V is TRBV5-1; TRBD2 is a possible D gene (7 bases). Germline values: CDR1 SGHRS, CDR2 YFSETQ. The CDR3 consists of 14 residues. V was clipped by 3 bases and J by 4 bases, with 11 bases between them. The DNA for the CDR3 is TGCGCCAGCAGCTCGGCGGGGGCATACAATGAGCAGTTCTTC. Protein product: CASSSAGAYNEQFF.

The genes are TRBV9 and TRBJ2-7; 8 bases map to TRBD1. Germline V gene data show CDR1 as SGDLS and CDR2 as YYNGEE. The CDR3 is 13 amino acids. The ends lost 2 bases at V and 7 bases at J; junction bases unmatched: 5. The CDR3 DNA reads as TGTGCCAGCAGCGTCGGACAGGGTGGGGAGCAGTACTTC. The encoded protein is CASSVGQGGEQYF. Supplemented by reference TRBV9 and TRBJ2-7, the full variable domain reads DSGVTQTPKHLITATGQRVTLRCSPRSGDLSVYWYQQSLDQGLQFLIQYYNGEERAKGNILERFSAQQFPDLHSELNLSSLELGDSALYFCASSVGQGGEQYFGPGTRLTVT.

This clone appeared a single time. The rearrangement uses TRBV7-9 and TRBJ2-3; no definite D call. The CDR3 sequence is 16 residues long. Germline V gene data show CDR1 as SEHNR and CDR2 as FQNEAQ (reference sequence). V lost 1 base and J 1 base, leaving 12 bases between the germline ends. CDR3 nucleotides: TGTGCCAGCAGCTTAGGGCCCAACCTCCGCACAGATACGCAGTATTTT. It translates to CASSLGPNLRTDTQYF.

The chain has TRBV30 and TRBJ1-1; tentative D call: TRBD1 (5 bases). Trimming took 5 bases from V and 9 from J, leaving 16 bases between them. This CDR3 has 12 residues. CDR1 is GTSNPN and CDR2 is SVGIG in the germline V gene (reference sequence). The DNA of the CDR3 is TGTGCCTGGGCCCCCACAGGAAGAAAAGCTTTCTTT. Protein product: CAWAPTGRKAFF.

The genes are TRBV7-3 and TRBJ2-2; TRBD1 matches 7 bases. V shed 3 bases, J shed 2 bases, and the junction held 3 bases outside the gene matches. Germline V gives CDR1 SGHTA, CDR2 FQGTGA. The CDR3 is 15 residues long. CDR3 in amino acids: CASSLGTANTGELFF. In nucleotides, the CDR3 is TGTGCCAGCAGCTTGGGGACAGCAAACACCGGGGAGCTGTTTTTT.

The rearrangement links TRBV3-1 (or the pseudogene TRBV3-2) to TRBJ1-2, with 11 bases matching TRBD1. Trimming removed 5 bases from V and 5 bases from J; junction bases left unmatched: 7. CDR1 is LGHDT and CDR2 is YNNKEL in the germline V gene (reference sequence). The CDR3 runs 15 residues. The CDR3 here is CASSNLGQGVYGYTF. CDR3 DNA sequence: TGTGCCAGCAGCAACTTGGGACAGGGGGTATATGGCTACACCTTC.

The V and J genes are TRBV2 and TRBJ2-3; no definite D call. V lost 5 bases and J lost 11, with 11 bases in between. Germline CDR1 and CDR2: SNHLY and FYNNEI. This CDR3 is built from 11 residues. The CDR3: CASSSSRGQYF. In DNA form, the CDR3 reads TGTGCCAGCAGTTCCTCCCGAGGGCAGTATTTT.

The chain carries TRBV6-5 and TRBJ1-5, with D maybe TRBD1 (5 bases). The CDR3 spans 13 residues. Trimming cost V 6 bases and J 4 bases, with 10 bases left between them. CDR1 and CDR2 (germline): MNHEY, SVGAGI. CDR3 loop: CASRPPGNQPQHF. CDR3 DNA sequence: TGTGCCAGCAGACCCCCAGGGAATCAGCCCCAGCATTTT.

This clone turned up a few times. The chain joins TRBV24-1 to TRBJ1-2; 9 nucleotides agree with TRBD1. Losses at the gene ends were 3 bases for V and 7 bases for J; bases not matched to a gene: 11. Germline values: CDR1 KGHDR, CDR2 SFDVKD. This CDR3 is 16 amino acids long. The CDR3 bases are TGTGCCACCAGTGATGCAAATTACAGGGGGCGGAGTGGCTACACCTTC. Encoded protein: CATSDANYRGRSGYTF.

The chain is built from TRBV27 and TRBJ1-5; D remains ambiguous. The ends were cut back, 3 bases at V and 4 bases at J, with 10 bases in the middle. CDR3 length: 14 amino acids. The germline gives CDR1 MNHEY, CDR2 SMNVEV (reference sequence). The CDR3: CASSFGRYNQPQHF. The CDR3, as DNA: TGTGCCAGCAGTTTCGGCAGGTATAATCAGCCCCAGCATTTT.

This chain joins TRBV7-3 and TRBJ2-5; no clear D gene. The CDR3 is 13 residues long. Trimming pared 5 bases from V and 3 bases from J, leaving 10 bases between. CDR1 SGHTA and CDR2 FQGTGA come from the germline V gene. CDR3 residues: CASSHYKEETQYF. The CDR3 coding sequence is TGTGCCAGCAGCCACTATAAGGAAGAGACCCAGTACTTC.

The chain is built from TRBV18 and TRBJ2-3; 7 positions match TRBD2. V shed 11 bases and J 4 bases; nucleotides not matched to a gene: 21. Germline-derived CDR1 and CDR2 are KGHSH and LQKENI. The CDR3 runs 17 residues. DNA for the CDR3: TGTGCCGCTAAGGGCGGGAGTGAAGGCGGAGGAGCAGATACGCAGTATTTT. It specifies CAAKGGSEGGGADTQYF.

V is TRBV5-1 and J is TRBJ2-5, with 7 bases identical to TRBD1. CDR3 length: 16 amino acids. Trimming took 4 bases from V and 5 from J; bases not matched to a gene: 14. The V gene's germline CDR1 is SGHRS and CDR2 YFSETQ. The CDR3 coding sequence is TGCGCCAGCAGCCTAAATCCGCAGGGGGAGTGGGAGACCCAGTACTTC. The encoded protein is CASSLNPQGEWETQYF.

The chain carries TRBV11-2 and TRBJ1-2; 10 bases map to TRBD1. The CDR3 consists of 16 residues. The V segment lost 1 base and the J segment 7 bases; nucleotides outside the gene matches: 9. Germline CDR1 and CDR2: SGHAT and FQNNGV. CDR3 bases: TGTGCCAGCAGCTTAGGGCGGGGGACAGGGGTAGGTGGCTACACCTTC. This sequence encodes CASSLGRGTGVGGYTF.